This T cell receptor (beta chain) was observed in a study of T-cell reconstitution after alpha-beta-depleted transplantation in children. Unique molecular identifiers were used in preparing the TCRbeta library. Using its own MiXCR run on the PCR reads, TCRdb lists one record per CDR3 protein. Of more than 200,000 distinct CDR3 sequences listed, more than 20% are singletons. This clonotype was counted only a few times. This TCR was recovered from a female patient aged 2 to 10 who had a stem cell transplant for congenital amegakaryocytic thrombocytopenia, so the T cells may come from the graft donor. The specimen comprised PBMCs, mostly from graft donor cells, sampled 360 days after TCRalphabeta/CD19-depleted stem cell transplant.

CDR3 protein: CASSSPDSLSAFF. CDR3 in DNA: TGCGCCAGCAGCTCCCCAGACAGTTTGTCAGCTTTCTTT. The chain has TRBV5-1 and TRBJ1-1; TRBD1 might be the D (5 bases). The ends were cut back, 3 bases at V and 10 bases at J, with 16 bases in the middle. The CDR3 runs to 13 residues. CDR1 is SGHRS, CDR2 YFSETQ, per germline.